Reported below is one T cell receptor beta chain. Across 20 to 25 US areas, participants ranged in age from roughly 18 to 95 years. Researchers sorted participants into cohorts using their self-reported clinical history. The CDR3 has 15 amino acids. V shed 4 bases, J shed 5 bases, and the junction held 8 bases outside the gene matches. Germline values: CDR1 SGHRS, CDR2 YFSETQ. The sample is drawn from a study of blood T cell repertoires in COVID-19. In the original workflow: From reference gene primer amplification, estimates of nucleated cell counts were derived. TCRdb's copy holds only in-frame clones and misses some; the assay was immunoSEQ multiplex PCR. That table gives V, J and clone size, and the DNA gave D and trimming. The profile covers approximately 240,000 clones, with roughly 87% appearing a single time and about 6% taken by the ten largest.

The rearrangement joins TRBV5-1 to TRBJ2-5, with 10 bases fitting TRBD1. The clonotype was recovered from a woman aged 25-40 years with acute COVID-19. The specimen was PBMCs or T cells enriched from blood (not recorded which). The chain's CDR3 is CASSAGDRGEETQYF. The CDR3 DNA reads TGCGCCAGCAGCGCTGGGGACAGGGGCGAGGAGACCCAGTACTTC.